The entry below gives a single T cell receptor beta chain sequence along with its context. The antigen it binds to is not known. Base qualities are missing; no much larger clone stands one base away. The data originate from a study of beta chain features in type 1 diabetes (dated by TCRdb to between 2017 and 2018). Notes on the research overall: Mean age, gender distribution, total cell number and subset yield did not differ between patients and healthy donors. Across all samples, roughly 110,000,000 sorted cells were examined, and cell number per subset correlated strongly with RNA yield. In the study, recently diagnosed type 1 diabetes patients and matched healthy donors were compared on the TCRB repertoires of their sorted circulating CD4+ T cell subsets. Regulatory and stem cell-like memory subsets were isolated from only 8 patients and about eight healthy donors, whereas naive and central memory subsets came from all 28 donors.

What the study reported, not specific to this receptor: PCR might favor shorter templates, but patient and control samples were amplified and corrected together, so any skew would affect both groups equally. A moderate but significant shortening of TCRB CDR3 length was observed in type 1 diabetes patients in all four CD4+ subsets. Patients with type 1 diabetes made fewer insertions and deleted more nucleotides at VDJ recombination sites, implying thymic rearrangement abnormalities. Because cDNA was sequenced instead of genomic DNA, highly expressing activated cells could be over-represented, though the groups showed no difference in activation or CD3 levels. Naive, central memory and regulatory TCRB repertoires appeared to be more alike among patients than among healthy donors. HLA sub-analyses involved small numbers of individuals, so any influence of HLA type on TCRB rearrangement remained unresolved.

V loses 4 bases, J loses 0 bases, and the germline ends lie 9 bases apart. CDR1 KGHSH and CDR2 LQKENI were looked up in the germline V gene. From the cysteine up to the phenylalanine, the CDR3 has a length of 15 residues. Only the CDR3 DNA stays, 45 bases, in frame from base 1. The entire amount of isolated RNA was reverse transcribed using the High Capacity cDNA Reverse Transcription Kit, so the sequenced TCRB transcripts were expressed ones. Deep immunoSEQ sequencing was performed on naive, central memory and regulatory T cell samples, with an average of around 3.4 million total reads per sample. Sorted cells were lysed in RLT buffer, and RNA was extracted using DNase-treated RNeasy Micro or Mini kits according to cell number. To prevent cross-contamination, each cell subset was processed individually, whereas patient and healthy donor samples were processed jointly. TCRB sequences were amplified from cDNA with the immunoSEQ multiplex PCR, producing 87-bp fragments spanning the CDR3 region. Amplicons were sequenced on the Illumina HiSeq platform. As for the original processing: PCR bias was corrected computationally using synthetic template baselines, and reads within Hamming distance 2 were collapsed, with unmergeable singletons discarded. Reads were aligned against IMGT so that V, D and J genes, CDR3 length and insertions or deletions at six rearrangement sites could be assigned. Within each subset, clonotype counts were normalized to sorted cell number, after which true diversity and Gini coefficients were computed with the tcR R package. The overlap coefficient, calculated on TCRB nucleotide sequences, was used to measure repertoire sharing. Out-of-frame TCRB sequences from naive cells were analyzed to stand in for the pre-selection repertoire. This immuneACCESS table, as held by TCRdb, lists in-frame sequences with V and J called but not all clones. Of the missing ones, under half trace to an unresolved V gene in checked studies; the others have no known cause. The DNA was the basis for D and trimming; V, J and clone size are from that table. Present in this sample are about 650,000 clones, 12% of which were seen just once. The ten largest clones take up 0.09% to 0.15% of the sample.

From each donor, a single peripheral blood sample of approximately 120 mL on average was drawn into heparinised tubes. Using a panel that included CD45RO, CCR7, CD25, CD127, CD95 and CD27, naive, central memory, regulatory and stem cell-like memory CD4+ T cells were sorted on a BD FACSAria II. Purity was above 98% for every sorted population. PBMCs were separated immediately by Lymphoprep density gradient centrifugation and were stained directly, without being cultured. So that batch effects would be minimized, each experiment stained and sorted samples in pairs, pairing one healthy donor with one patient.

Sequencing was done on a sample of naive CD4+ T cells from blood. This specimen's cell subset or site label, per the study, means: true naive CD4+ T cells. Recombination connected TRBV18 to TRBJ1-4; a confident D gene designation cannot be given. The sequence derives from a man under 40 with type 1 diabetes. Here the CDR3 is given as CASSLQKATNEKLFF. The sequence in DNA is TGTGCCAGCTCACTCCAAAAGGCAACTAATGAAAAACTGTTTTTT.